The clone carrying this T cell receptor beta chain has at least ten counts. The data were obtained in a study of molecular identifiers for immune sequencing clone quantification. One entry per CDR3 protein, called by TCRdb with MiXCR from the PCR reads. The sample lists some 590,000 distinct CDR3 sequences; approximately 24% were seen once. Using 10%, 30% or 50% RNA, naive CD8 libraries were derived from 20,000 to 1,000,000 sorted cells. The sequencing input was naive CD8+ T cells from blood, with Jurkat cell RNA spiked in. The subset: FACS-sorted CD8+CD4-CCR7+CD45RA+ naive T cells. The clonotype comes from a human donor in good health. Some libraries in this study had Jurkat cell RNA spiked in.

The CDR3 sequence: CASSYSWGNYGYTF. In DNA, the CDR3 is TGTGCCAGCAGTTACTCGTGGGGTAACTATGGCTACACCTTC. The chain has TRBV6-5 and TRBJ1-2; no clear D. Looked up from germline, CDR1 is MNHEY and CDR2 is SVGAGI. The CDR3 covers 14 residues. V was pared by 0 bases and J by 1 base, with 6 bases between.